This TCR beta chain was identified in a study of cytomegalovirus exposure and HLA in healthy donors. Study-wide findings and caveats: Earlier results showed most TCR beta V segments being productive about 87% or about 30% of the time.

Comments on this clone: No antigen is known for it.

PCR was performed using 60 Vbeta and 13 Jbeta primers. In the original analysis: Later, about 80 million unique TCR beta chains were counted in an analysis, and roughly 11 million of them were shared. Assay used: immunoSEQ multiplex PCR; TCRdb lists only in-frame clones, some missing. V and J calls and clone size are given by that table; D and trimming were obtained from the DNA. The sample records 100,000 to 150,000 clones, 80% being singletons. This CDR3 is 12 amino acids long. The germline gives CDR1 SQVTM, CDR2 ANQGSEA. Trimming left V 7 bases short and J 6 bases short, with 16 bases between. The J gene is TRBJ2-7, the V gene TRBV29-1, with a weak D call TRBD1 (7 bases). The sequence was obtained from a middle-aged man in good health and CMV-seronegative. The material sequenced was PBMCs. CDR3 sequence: CSAFRGDGEQYF. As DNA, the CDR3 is TGCAGCGCCTTCAGGGGGGACGGCGAGCAGTACTTC.